This T cell receptor (beta chain) was captured in a study of OX40 agonist ivuxolimab in advanced cancers. For the study at large: Dose-escalation patients' cancers were hepatocellular carcinoma, melanoma, renal cell or head and neck cancer. Study findings and constraints: Partial responders dosed at 0.1-3.0 mg/kg displayed clonal expansion ranking among the lowest. CD4+ and CD8+ T cells in blood underwent clonal expansion by week 6 at 0.1 to 3.0 mg/kg.

The data were produced by immunoSEQ multiplex PCR, yet TCRdb's version contains in-frame clones alone and is incomplete. The sample contains under 90,000 clones, less than 95% of which appear only once. The CDR3 has 17 residues. J was trimmed by 2 bases and V by 6 bases; bases with no gene match: 8. Looked up from germline, CDR1 is SGHTA and CDR2 is FQGNSA. Points on this clone: Its antigen is undetermined.

The sample consisted of CD4+ or CD8+ T cells sorted from blood, taken in a trial of the OX40 agonist ivuxolimab. The chain uses TRBV7-2 and TRBJ2-1; 12 positions agree with TRBD2. This sequence originates from an adult with an advanced solid tumor such as melanoma, head and neck, liver or kidney cancer. The CDR3 protein is CASSWTSGIDAYNEQFF. Here the CDR3 DNA reads TGTGCCAGCAGTTGGACTAGCGGGATCGACGCCTACAATGAGCAGTTCTTC.